This TCR beta chain is drawn from a study of cytomegalovirus exposure and HLA in healthy donors. Study-level results: Most TCR sequences were seen very rarely across donors, but some public TCRs occurred in many. In vitro data verified a few CMV-associated chains as specific for CMV antigens. The study labeled more than 150 TCR beta chains cytomegalovirus-associated.

The donors were part of the validation cohort of fewer than 150 subjects. That cohort was separate from the first cohort, which comprised about 730 subjects. Germline V gene sequence: CDR1 LNHNV, CDR2 YYDKDF (reference sequence). The CDR3 spans 14 residues. Trimming removed 3 bases from V and 4 bases from J, with 12 bases in between. Worth noting for this clone: The antigen remains undetermined.

Some clones are missing from TCRdb's copy, which holds only in-frame ones; the method was immunoSEQ multiplex PCR. The data contain under 95,000 clones, approximately 94% of them seen just once; the ten biggest clones take up 2.5% to 3.5%. Sequenced input: PBMCs. This sequence joins TRBV15 and TRBJ1-2; D is perhaps TRBD1 (6 bases). This receptor was obtained from a woman younger than 30 in good health and CMV-seropositive. The CDR3 loop reads CATSSNRVSYGYTF. The CDR3 DNA reads TGTGCCACCAGCAGTAACAGGGTGAGCTATGGCTACACCTTC.